This entry lists 14 T cell receptor beta chains sequenced from one sample in a study of T cell changes during pregnancy in multiple sclerosis. Sequencing used immunoSEQ multiplex PCR; TCRdb keeps in-frame clones, though not all of them. The profile shows about 19,000 clones, about nine tenths of them singletons. The specimen comprised CD8+ T cells from peripheral blood mononuclear cells, sampled in the third trimester of pregnancy. The receptors stem from a female donor in good health, enrolled as a control in a pregnancy study.

The rearrangement links TRBV9 to TRBJ1-5; D may be TRBD1 (5 bases). This CDR3 has 15 amino acids. Germline V gene data show CDR1 as SGDLS and CDR2 as YYNGEE. Trimming cost V 0 bases and J 5 bases, with 12 bases left between them. Here the CDR3 DNA reads TGTGCCAGCAGCGTAGCGGGCAGGGTAGATCAGCCCCAGCATTTT. Amino acids: CASSVAGRVDQPQHF.

J is TRBJ1-5 and V is TRBV6-1; D might be TRBD1 (6 bases). V lost 3 bases and J 2 bases, leaving 14 bases between the germline ends. There are 16 residues in the CDR3. The V gene's germline CDR1 is MNHNS and CDR2 SASEGT. CDR3 sequence (DNA): TGTGCCAGCAGTGATTGGGCAGGGGTAGGCAATCAGCCCCAGCATTTT. This sequence encodes CASSDWAGVGNQPQHF.

This clone was detected only a few times. Other DNA sequences in the same sample also yield this CDR3. V usage is TRBV7-9 and J usage is TRBJ1-1, with D perhaps matching TRBD1 (5 bases). The V gene's germline CDR1 is SEHNR and CDR2 FQNEAQ (reference sequence). This CDR3 comprises 13 residues. Trimming left V 6 bases short and J 4 bases short, with 12 bases between. This chain's CDR3 is CASSPQGGTEAFF. CDR3 DNA sequence: TGTGCCAGCAGTCCCCAGGGAGGCACTGAAGCTTTCTTT. Drawing the rest from reference TRBV7-9 and TRBJ1-1, the complete variable domain is DTGVSQNPRHKITKRGQNVTFRCDPISEHNRLYWYRQTLGQGPEFLTYFQNEAQLEKSRLLSDRFSAERPKGSFSTLEIQRTEQGDSAMYLCASSPQGGTEAFFGQGTRLTVV.

This clone is termed medium-sized. This chain joins TRBV27 and TRBJ2-2; D gene unclear. V was shortened by 0 bases and J by 0 bases, with 8 bases between the two germline ends. Germline V gene data show CDR1 as MNHEY and CDR2 as SMNVEV (reference sequence). CDR3 length: 16 residues. CDR3: CASSLSTYANTGELFF. CDR3 coding DNA: TGTGCCAGCAGTTTATCCACCTACGCGAACACCGGGGAGCTGTTTTTT.

J is TRBJ2-1 and V is TRBV19; 7 nucleotides match TRBD1. The trim removed 5 bases at V and 8 bases at J, leaving 6 bases unmatched. The CDR3 runs to 13 residues. Germline V gene sequence: CDR1 LNHDA, CDR2 SQIVND (reference sequence). The CDR3 reads CASSRTGVDEQFF. The DNA of the CDR3 is TGTGCCAGTAGTCGTACAGGGGTGGATGAGCAGTTCTTC.

The J gene is TRBJ2-1, the V gene TRBV7-3; a weak D match, TRBD2 (6 bases). Germline V lookup: CDR1 SGHTA, CDR2 FQGTGA. This CDR3 contains 12 residues. Trimming removed 8 bases at V and 9 bases at J, with 14 bases between. CDR3 DNA sequence: TGTGCCAGCGGAGGGCTCCCGGGTGAGCAGTTCTTC. It yields the protein CASGGLPGEQFF. The full variable domain, completed using reference TRBV7-3 and TRBJ2-1, is GAGVSQTPSNKVTEKGKYVELRCDPISGHTALYWYRQSLGQGPEFLIYFQGTGAADDSGLPNDRFFAVRPEGSVSTLKIQRTERGDSAVYLCASGGLPGEQFFGPGTRLTVL.

The rearrangement joins TRBV21-1 to TRBJ1-4; the D segment call TRBD1 is taken from the table without a DNA check. TRBV21-1 is marked as a pseudogene. The length of the CDR3 is 17 residues. The CDR3: CASPKRAGTGVGEKLFF. The CDR3 nucleotides are TGTGCCAGCCCGAAACGGGCCGGGACAGGGGTTGGAGAAAAACTGTTTTTT.

CDR3 bases: TGTGCCAGCAGTGAATGGGCAGGGGATCGGTGGGACTATGGCTACACCTTC. This codes for CASSEWAGDRWDYGYTF. V and J are TRBV6-1 and TRBJ1-2, with D maybe TRBD1 (6 bases). Germline CDR1 MNHNS, CDR2 SASEGT. This CDR3 comprises 17 residues. Deletions cut 2 bases from V and 3 bases from J, with 19 bases between.

The chain employs TRBV4-1 and TRBJ2-7, with 8 bases aligning to TRBD1. The germline CDR1 and CDR2 sequences are MGHRA and YSYEKL. The CDR3 runs to 13 residues. J was trimmed by 6 bases and V by 5 bases; bases with no gene match: 6. CDR3 amino acids: CASSGTGGGEQYF. As DNA, the CDR3 is TGCGCCAGCAGCGGAACAGGGGGAGGCGAGCAGTACTTC.

J is TRBJ2-2 and V is TRBV4-3; 9 bases are a match to TRBD1. The CDR3 totals 17 residues. Trimming took 3 bases from V and 4 from J; bases not matched to a gene: 9. In germline, CDR1 is LGHNA, CDR2 YSLEER. The CDR3 DNA is TGCGCCAGCAGCCAGGTACGGACAGGGGCGAGCACCGGGGAGCTGTTTTTT. Its translation is CASSQVRTGASTGELFF.

J is TRBJ1-3 and V is TRBV7-9; D gene unclear. The CDR3 loop spans 13 amino acids. V was trimmed by 6 bases and J by 0 bases, leaving 6 bases between them. Looked up from germline, CDR1 is SEHNR and CDR2 is FQNEAQ (reference sequence). The CDR3 DNA follows: TGTGCCAGCAGGAGGGACTCTGGAAACACCATATATTTT. Residues: CASRRDSGNTIYF.

This chain uses TRBV7-9 with TRBJ2-5, with 9 bases identical to TRBD1. This CDR3 spans 16 amino acids. Losses at the gene ends were 5 bases for V and 4 bases for J; bases not matched to a gene: 11. CDR1 and CDR2 (germline): SEHNR, FQNEAQ (reference sequence). The chain's CDR3 is CASSTDTGGAGETQYF. The CDR3, as DNA: TGTGCCAGCAGCACCGACACAGGGGGCGCGGGAGAGACCCAGTACTTC.

The chain is built from TRBV14 and TRBJ1-2; D is unclear. Per the germline V gene, CDR1 is SGHDN and CDR2 is FVKESK. CDR3 length equals 15 residues. Deletions cut 0 bases from V and 3 bases from J, with 11 bases between. The CDR3 reads CASSQDAGQDYGYTF. The DNA of the CDR3 is TGTGCCAGCAGCCAAGATGCGGGTCAGGACTATGGCTACACCTTC.

The chain employs TRBV4-2 and TRBJ2-7; D is uncertain. CDR1 is LGHNA and CDR2 is YNFKEQ in the germline V gene. The V and J ends lost 0 bases and 3 bases respectively, with 12 bases between them. CDR3 length: 15 residues. The CDR3 nucleotides read TGTGCCAGCAGCCAAGAATTTAGTCCTAACTACGAGCAGTACTTC. This gives the protein CASSQEFSPNYEQYF.